By sample share, the clone carrying this T cell receptor (beta chain) is medium-sized. The source of the sample is a study of T cell repertoires in aging, cancer and after chemotherapy. TCR beta rearrangements were amplified from peripheral blood genomic DNA. Multiplex touch-down PCR with TRB-A/B primers amplified rearranged V-D-J TRB sequences. One entry per CDR3 protein results from TCRdb running MiXCR on the multiplex PCR reads. The sample records about 4,100 distinct CDR3 sequences, about 26% being singletons. The sample comprised blood. This sequence originates from a human donor with a solid tumor.

In DNA form, the CDR3 reads TGTGCCAGTAAACAGCAGTCCAGGGACTATGGCTACACCTTC. The encoded protein is CASKQQSRDYGYTF. This chain uses TRBV19 with TRBJ1-2; weak D call: TRBD1 (5 bases). Germline CDR1 is LNHDA and CDR2 is SQIVND (reference sequence). Trimming shortened V by 7 bases and J by 3 bases, and 15 bases separated the two germline ends. The CDR3 has 14 amino acids.